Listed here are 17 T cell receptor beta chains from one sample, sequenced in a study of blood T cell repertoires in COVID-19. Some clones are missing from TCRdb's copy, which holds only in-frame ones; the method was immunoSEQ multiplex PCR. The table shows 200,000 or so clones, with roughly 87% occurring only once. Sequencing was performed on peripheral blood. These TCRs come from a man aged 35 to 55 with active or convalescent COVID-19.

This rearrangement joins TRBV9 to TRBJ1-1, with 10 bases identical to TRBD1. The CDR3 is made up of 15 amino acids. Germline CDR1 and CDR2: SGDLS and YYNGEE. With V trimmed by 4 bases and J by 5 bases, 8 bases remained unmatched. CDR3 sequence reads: CASSPQTGGGTEAFF. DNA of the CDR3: TGTGCCAGCAGCCCCCAGACAGGGGGCGGAACTGAAGCTTTCTTT.

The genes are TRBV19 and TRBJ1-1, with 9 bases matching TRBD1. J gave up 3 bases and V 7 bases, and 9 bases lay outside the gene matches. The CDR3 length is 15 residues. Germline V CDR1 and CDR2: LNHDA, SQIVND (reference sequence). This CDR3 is CASTGTGQSYTEAFF. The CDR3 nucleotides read TGTGCCAGTACCGGGACAGGGCAGTCCTACACTGAAGCTTTCTTT.

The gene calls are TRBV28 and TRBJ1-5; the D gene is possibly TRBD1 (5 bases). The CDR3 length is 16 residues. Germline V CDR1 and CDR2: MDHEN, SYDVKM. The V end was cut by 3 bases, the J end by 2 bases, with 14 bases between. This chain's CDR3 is CASSLLTGSGNQPQHF. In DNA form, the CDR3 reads TGTGCCAGCAGTTTGTTAACAGGCTCGGGCAATCAGCCCCAGCATTTT.

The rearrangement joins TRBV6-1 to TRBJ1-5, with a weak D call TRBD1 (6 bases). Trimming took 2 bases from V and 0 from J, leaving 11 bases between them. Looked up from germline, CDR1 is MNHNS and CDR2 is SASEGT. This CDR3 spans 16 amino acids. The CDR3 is CASSELRGYSNQPQHF. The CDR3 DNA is TGTGCCAGCAGTGAATTGAGGGGGTATAGCAATCAGCCCCAGCATTTT.

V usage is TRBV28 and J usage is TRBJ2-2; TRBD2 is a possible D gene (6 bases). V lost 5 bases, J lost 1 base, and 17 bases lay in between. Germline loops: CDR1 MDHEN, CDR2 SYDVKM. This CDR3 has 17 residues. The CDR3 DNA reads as TGTGCCAGCAGTGCACGCCTCGGGACTCAGAACACCGGGGAGCTGTTTTTT. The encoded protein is CASSARLGTQNTGELFF.

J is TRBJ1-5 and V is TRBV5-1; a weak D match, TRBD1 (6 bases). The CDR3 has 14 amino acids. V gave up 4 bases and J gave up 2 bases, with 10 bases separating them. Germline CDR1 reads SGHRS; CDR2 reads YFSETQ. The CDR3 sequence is CASSLSGGNQPQHF. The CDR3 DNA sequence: TGCGCCAGCAGCCTCTCAGGGGGCAATCAGCCCCAGCATTTT.

The CDR3 sequence is CASRGREINEKLFF. DNA of the CDR3: TGTGCCAGCAGAGGGAGGGAAATCAATGAAAAACTGTTTTTT. V gene TRBV6-5 combines with J gene TRBJ1-4; D gene unclear. The CDR3 totals 14 residues. V was pared by 6 bases and J by 5 bases, with 13 bases between. CDR1 is MNHEY and CDR2 is SVGAGI in the germline V gene.

CDR3 DNA: TGTGCCAGCAGCGGGCGCGGGACAGGGAGGGACGAGCAGTACTTC. Its protein product is CASSGRGTGRDEQYF. The chain recombines TRBV5-4 with TRBJ2-7; 9 bases fit TRBD1. V lost 4 bases and J lost 5; bases outside the gene matches: 10. Germline CDR1 and CDR2: SGHNT and YYREEE (reference sequence). This CDR3 has 15 residues.

In DNA, the CDR3 is TGTGCCAGCAGTTACTCGGTCGCGTCTATGGGCTACACCTTC. Its translation is CASSYSVASMGYTF. V and J are TRBV6-2 or TRBV6-3 and TRBJ1-2, with D unclear. Deletions cut 0 bases from V and 8 bases from J, with 13 bases between. From germline, CDR1 is MNHEY and CDR2 SVGEGT. The CDR3 spans 14 residues.

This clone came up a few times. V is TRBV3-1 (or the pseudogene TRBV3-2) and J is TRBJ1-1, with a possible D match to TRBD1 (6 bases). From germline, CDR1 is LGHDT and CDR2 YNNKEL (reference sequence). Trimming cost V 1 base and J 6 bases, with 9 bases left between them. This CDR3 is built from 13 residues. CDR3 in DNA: TGTGCCAGCAGCCAAGGGACAGTAGCTGAAGCTTTCTTT. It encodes CASSQGTVAEAFF.

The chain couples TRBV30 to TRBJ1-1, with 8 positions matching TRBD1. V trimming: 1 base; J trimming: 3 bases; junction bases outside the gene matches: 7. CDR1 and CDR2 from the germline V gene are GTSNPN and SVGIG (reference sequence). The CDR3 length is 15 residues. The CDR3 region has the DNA TGTGCCTGGAGTGGCCGACAGGGGTGGGACACTGAAGCTTTCTTT. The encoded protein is CAWSGRQGWDTEAFF.

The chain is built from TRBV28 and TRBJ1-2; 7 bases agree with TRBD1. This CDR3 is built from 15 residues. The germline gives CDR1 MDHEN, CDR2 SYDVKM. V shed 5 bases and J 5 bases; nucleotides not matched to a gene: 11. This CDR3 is CASSTPLGQDYGYTF. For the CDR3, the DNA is TGTGCCAGCAGTACCCCCCTAGGACAGGATTATGGCTACACCTTC.

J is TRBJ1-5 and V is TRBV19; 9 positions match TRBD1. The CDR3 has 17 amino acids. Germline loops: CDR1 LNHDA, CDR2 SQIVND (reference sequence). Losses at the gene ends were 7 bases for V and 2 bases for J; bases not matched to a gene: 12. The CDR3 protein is CASISNGRTGGNQPQHF. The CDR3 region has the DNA TGTGCCAGTATCTCAAACGGGCGGACAGGGGGCAATCAGCCCCAGCATTTT.

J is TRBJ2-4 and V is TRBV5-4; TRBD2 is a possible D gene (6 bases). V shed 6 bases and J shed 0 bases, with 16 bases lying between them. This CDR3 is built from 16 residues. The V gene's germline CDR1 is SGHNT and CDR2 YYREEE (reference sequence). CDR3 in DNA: TGTGCCAGCACCGAAGGCGGGATTCTAGCCAAAAACATTCAGTACTTC. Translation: CASTEGGILAKNIQYF. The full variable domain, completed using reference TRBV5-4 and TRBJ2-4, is ETGVTQSPTHLIKTRGQQVTLRCSSQSGHNTVSWYQQALGQGPQFIFQYYREEENGRGNFPPRFSGLQFPNYSSELNVNALELDDSALYLCASTEGGILAKNIQYFGAGTRLSVL.

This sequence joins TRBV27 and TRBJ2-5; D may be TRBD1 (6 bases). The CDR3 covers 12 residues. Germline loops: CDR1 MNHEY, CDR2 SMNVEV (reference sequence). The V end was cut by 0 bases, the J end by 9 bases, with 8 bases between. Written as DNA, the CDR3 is TGTGCCAGCAGTTTATCCTCAGGGGCCCAGTACTTC. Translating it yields CASSLSSGAQYF.

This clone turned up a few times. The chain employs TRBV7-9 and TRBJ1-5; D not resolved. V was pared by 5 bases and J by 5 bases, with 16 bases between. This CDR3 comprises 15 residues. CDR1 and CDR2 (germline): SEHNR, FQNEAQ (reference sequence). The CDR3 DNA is TGTGCCAGCAGCCCACACGGAAGCGGGCATCAGCCCCAGCATTTT. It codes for CASSPHGSGHQPQHF.

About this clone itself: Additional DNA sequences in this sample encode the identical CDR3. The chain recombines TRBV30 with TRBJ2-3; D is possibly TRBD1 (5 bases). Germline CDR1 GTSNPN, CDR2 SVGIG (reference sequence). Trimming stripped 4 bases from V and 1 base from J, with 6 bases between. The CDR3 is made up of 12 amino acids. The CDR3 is CAWTRGTDTQYF. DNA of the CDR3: TGTGCCTGGACCAGGGGCACAGATACGCAGTATTTT.